This is a list of T cell receptor beta chains from one sample in a study of tumor and adjacent non-tumor tissue in lung cancer. TCRdb fed the multiplex PCR reads into MiXCR, producing one record per CDR3 protein. The data hold about 200,000 distinct CDR3 sequences, with 70% to 75% observed a single time. The material sequenced was lung tumor tissue. All receptors come from a man aged 55 to 70 with non-small cell lung cancer. Both conserved end residues are part of each CDR3. A D gene is named only where the DNA matches it firmly. Clone sizes are given selectively: once, few, many, or a class where the clone is expanded.

v_gene	j_gene	d_gene	abundance	CDR3nt	CDR3aa
TRBV11-2	TRBJ2-5	NA	NA	TGTGTCAGCATCTTAGGCCAGAATGAGACCCAGTACTTC	CVSILGQNETQYF
TRBV20-1	TRBJ2-3	NA	NA	TGCAGTGCTAGAGATCCAACTAAAGCAGATATGCAGTATTTT	CSARDPTKADMQYF
TRBV10-3	TRBJ1-2	NA	NA	TGTGCCATCAGTCCCGGACGGCAAAACTATGGCTACGCCTTC	CAISPGRQNYGYAF
TRBV20-1	TRBJ1-5	NA	NA	TGCAGTGCTAGAGTGTCGGGAGTTAGCAATCAGTCCCAGCATTTT	CSARVSGVSNQSQHF
TRBV29-1	TRBJ1-1	NA	NA	TGTAGCGTTGGTTTTGTGAACACTGAAGCTTTCTTT	CSVGFVNTEAFF
TRBV6-1	TRBJ2-3	TRBD1	many	TGTGCCAGCAGGGAGGACAGGGAGTGGACGCAGGCAGATACGCAGTATTTT	CASREDREWTQADTQYF
TRBV20-1	TRBJ1-2	TRBD1	NA	TGCAGTGCTAGACGGGGGGACAGGCTCCGGAACTATGACGATACCTTC	CSARRGDRLRNYDDTF
TRBV6-2/TRBV6-3	TRBJ1-3	NA	many	TGTGCCGCTCGGGAGGTCAGCTCTGGAAACACCATATATTTT	CAAREVSSGNTIYF
TRBV5-4	TRBJ1-5	NA	NA	TGTGCCAGCAGCTTGGGACCAGGGCGGCCCCAGCATTTT	CASSLGPGRPQHF
TRBV20-1	TRBJ1-2	NA	NA	TGCAGAGCCCTGAGTGGGGCGTCTAATTATGGCTACACCTTC	CRALSGASNYGYTF
TRBV20-1	TRBJ2-3	TRBD2	NA	TGCAATGCTAGAGCTATAGCGGGGAACACAGATACGCAGTATTTT	CNARAIAGNTDTQYF
TRBV20-1	TRBJ2-7	NA	NA	TGCAGTACTAGAGATCCAACCTACGAGCAGTACTTC	CSTRDPTYEQYF
TRBV6-1	TRBJ2-3	TRBD2	NA	TGTGCCAGCAGCCAGCGGGAGGGCTCCCCAGCTACGCAGTATTTT	CASSQREGSPATQYF
TRBV12-3/TRBV12-4	TRBJ2-6	TRBD1	NA	TGTGCCAGCAGTGGGACAGGGATCTCTGGGGCCAACGTCCCGACTTTC	CASSGTGISGANVPTF
TRBV13	TRBJ2-4	NA	NA	TGTGCCAGCTGCGATGGGGGATTGAAAAACATTCAGTACTTC	CASCDGGLKNIQYF
TRBV20-1	TRBJ2-5	TRBD2	NA	TGCAATGCTAGACAACAGGGACTAGCGGTAGGCCAGTGGGAGACCCAGTACTTC	CNARQQGLAVGQWETQYF
TRBV5-6	TRBJ1-6	NA	many	TGTGCCAGCAGGGGACGTGGGAATTCACCCCTCCACTTT	CASRGRGNSPLHF
TRBV4-2	TRBJ2-7	TRBD1	many	TGTGCCAGCAGCCAAGATTGGGACAGATTCTACGAGCAGTACTTC	CASSQDWDRFYEQYF
TRBV10-2	TRBJ2-1	NA	NA	TGCGCCAGCAGTGTCCTGGCGGGTCTCTCCTACAATGAGCAGTCCTTC	CASSVLAGLSYNEQSF
TRBV5-1	TRBJ2-5	TRBD2	NA	TGCGCCAGCAGCTTGGGGCTAGCGGGGGGAATAAGAGAGACCCAGTACTTC	CASSLGLAGGIRETQYF
TRBV20-1	TRBJ2-5	NA	NA	TGCAGTGCTAGACCCCAAGAGACCCAGTACTTC	CSARPQETQYF
TRBV11-3	TRBJ2-2	NA	NA	TGTGCCAGCAGCCCATCCGGAGGGGGTACTTACACCGGTGAGCTGTTTTTT	CASSPSGGGTYTGELFF
TRBV4-3	TRBJ2-3	NA	NA	TGCGCCAGCAGCCCCGCTTGGCCCGGTCCAGATATGCAGTATTTT	CASSPAWPGPDMQYF
TRBV10-1	TRBJ2-7	TRBD1	NA	TGCGCCGGCAGTGAGGGAGGACAGGGGGCCTACGAGCAGTACTTC	CAGSEGGQGAYEQYF
TRBV11-2	TRBJ2-7	TRBD2	NA	TGTGCCAGCAGGGAGGTAGGGGAGGGCCACGAACAGTACTTC	CASREVGEGHEQYF
TRBV28	TRBJ1-5	NA	NA	TGTGCCTGCAGTTTCGGAGGAAATGGTCAGCCCCAGCATTTT	CACSFGGNGQPQHF
TRBV11-3	TRBJ2-1	NA	once	TGTGCCAGCTGCTTACAAGTGGGAGTTGAGCAGTTCTTC	CASCLQVGVEQFF
TRBV12-3/TRBV12-4	TRBJ1-2	TRBD1	many	TGTGCCAGCAGTTTACCAGACAGGGGCTATGGCTACACCTTC	CASSLPDRGYGYTF
TRBV20-1	TRBJ1-1	NA	many	TGCAGTGCTAGGATTTTAGACGGCATGAACACTGAAGCTTTCTTT	CSARILDGMNTEAFF
TRBV11-3	TRBJ2-7	NA	once	TGTGACAGCAGTTTGGGGTTAGTTGAGATGTACTTC	CDSSLGLVEMYF
TRBV4-3	TRBJ2-7	TRBD2	many	TGCGCCAGCAGCCAAGAATGGCTAGCGGGAGCGTACGAGCAGTACTTC	CASSQEWLAGAYEQYF
TRBV29-1	TRBJ2-7	TRBD2	NA	TGCAACGTTGAAGATCGGTGTCGGGGGGAAGGAGAGCAGTACTTC	CNVEDRCRGEGEQYF
TRBV4-3	TRBJ2-3	NA	many	TGCGCCAGCAGCCAAGACCTCTTCTCGGGGTCTAGCACAGATACGCAGTATTTT	CASSQDLFSGSSTDTQYF
TRBV11-2	TRBJ2-5	NA	NA	TGTGCCAGCAGCTTAGTAGGGGGTTACCGAGAGACCCAATACTTC	CASSLVGGYRETQYF